This is a list of T cell receptor beta chains from one sample in a study of cytomegalovirus exposure and HLA in healthy donors. The data were produced by immunoSEQ multiplex PCR, yet TCRdb's version contains in-frame clones alone and is incomplete. Here the sample spans about 130,000 clones, around 86% being singletons. The specimen was PBMCs. These receptors originate from a woman aged 18-29 years in good health and CMV-seronegative. The CDR3 runs from the conserved cysteine through the conserved F or W. The D gene is left open where the match is weak. Expanded clones get a size class; other rows say once, few or many, or leave the size out.

V	D	J	size	CDR3	DNA
TRBV9	TRBD2	TRBJ2-3	-	CASSVGLAAPTDTQYF	TGTGCCAGCAGCGTAGGCCTAGCGGCCCCCACAGATACGCAGTATTTT
TRBV6-6	TRBD2	TRBJ2-1	-	CASSWALAGEGNEQFF	TGTGCCAGCAGTTGGGCACTAGCGGGAGAGGGCAATGAGCAGTTCTTC
TRBV4-1	-	TRBJ2-7	-	CASSQTALGSYEQYF	TGCGCCAGCAGCCAGACAGCACTGGGGTCCTACGAGCAGTACTTC
TRBV15	-	TRBJ2-4	-	CATSRGPLRYF	TGTGCCACCAGCAGAGGTCCGCTGCGGTACTTC
TRBV6-6	-	TRBJ2-1	-	CASLGVANNEQFF	TGTGCCAGCCTCGGGGTAGCGAACAATGAGCAGTTCTTC
TRBV4-1	TRBD2	TRBJ2-7	-	CASSQGGGEQYF	TGCGCCAGCAGCCAAGGGGGGGGAGAGCAGTACTTC
TRBV10-1	-	TRBJ2-7	few	CASSDLVYEQYF	TGCGCCAGCAGTGATCTAGTCTACGAGCAGTACTTC
TRBV2	-	TRBJ2-7	-	CATQREYSYEQYF	TGTGCCACTCAACGGGAGTACTCCTACGAGCAGTACTTC
TRBV5-1	TRBD2	TRBJ2-7	-	CASSLALGLKSYEQYF	TGCGCCAGCAGCTTGGCCTTGGGACTAAAATCCTACGAGCAGTACTTC
TRBV27	TRBD2	TRBJ2-7	-	CASSPVSLAGESYEQYF	TGTGCCAGCAGCCCCGTCTCCCTAGCGGGAGAGTCCTACGAGCAGTACTTC